Below, one TCR beta chain is given with its context. As yet, its antigen is unknown. The CDR3 length is 15 residues. The germline V gene has CDR1 SGHDN and CDR2 FVKESK. Unmatched junction bases numbered 2, after V lost 2 bases and J lost 1 base. PCR involved 60 Vbeta and 13 Jbeta primers. Assay: immunoSEQ multiplex PCR; the TCRdb copy retains only in-frame clones and omits some. The sample includes fewer than 200,000 clones, about 80% of them seen just once. The sample originates from a study of cytomegalovirus exposure and HLA in healthy donors. Study-level information: Roughly 89 million unique TCR sequences came from HLA-typed donors in an early release. Study results and caveats: Reportedly, TCR beta sequences accurately predicted HLA-A and HLA-B alleles in most subjects.

The material sequenced was PBMCs. This chain joins TRBV14 and TRBJ2-5; 9 bases line up with TRBD2. The sequence was collected from a woman aged 25-40 years in good health and CMV-seronegative. The CDR3 region is CASSQRAGGQETQYF. CDR3 sequence (DNA): TGTGCCAGCAGCCAAAGAGCGGGAGGCCAAGAGACCCAGTACTTC.